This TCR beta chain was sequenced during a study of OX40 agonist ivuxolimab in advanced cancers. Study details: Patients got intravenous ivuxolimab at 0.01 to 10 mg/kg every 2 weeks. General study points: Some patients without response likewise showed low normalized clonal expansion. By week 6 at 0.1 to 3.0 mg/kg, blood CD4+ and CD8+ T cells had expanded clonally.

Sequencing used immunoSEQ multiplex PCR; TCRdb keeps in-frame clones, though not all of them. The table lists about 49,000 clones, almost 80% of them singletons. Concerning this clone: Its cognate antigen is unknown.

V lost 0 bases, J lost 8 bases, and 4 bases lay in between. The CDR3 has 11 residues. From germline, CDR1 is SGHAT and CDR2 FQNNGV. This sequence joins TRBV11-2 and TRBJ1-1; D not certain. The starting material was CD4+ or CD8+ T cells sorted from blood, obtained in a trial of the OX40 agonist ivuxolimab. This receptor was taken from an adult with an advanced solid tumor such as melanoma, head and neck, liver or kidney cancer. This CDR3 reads CASSLEREAFF. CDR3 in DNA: TGTGCCAGCAGCTTAGAGAGGGAAGCTTTCTTT.